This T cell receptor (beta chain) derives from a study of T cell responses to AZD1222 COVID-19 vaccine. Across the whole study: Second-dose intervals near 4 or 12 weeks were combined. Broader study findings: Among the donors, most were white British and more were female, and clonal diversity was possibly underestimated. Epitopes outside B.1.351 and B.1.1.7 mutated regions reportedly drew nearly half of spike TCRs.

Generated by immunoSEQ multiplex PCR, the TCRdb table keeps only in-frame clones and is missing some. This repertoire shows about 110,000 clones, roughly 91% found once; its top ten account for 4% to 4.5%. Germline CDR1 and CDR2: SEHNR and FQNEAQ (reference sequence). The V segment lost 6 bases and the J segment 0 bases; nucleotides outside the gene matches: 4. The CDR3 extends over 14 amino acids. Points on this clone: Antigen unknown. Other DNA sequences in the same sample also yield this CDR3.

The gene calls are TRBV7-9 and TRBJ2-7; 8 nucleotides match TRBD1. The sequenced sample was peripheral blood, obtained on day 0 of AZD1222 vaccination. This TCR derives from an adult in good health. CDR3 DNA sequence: TGTGCCAGCAGTCGACAGGGGAGCTCCTACGAGCAGTACTTC. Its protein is CASSRQGSSYEQYF.